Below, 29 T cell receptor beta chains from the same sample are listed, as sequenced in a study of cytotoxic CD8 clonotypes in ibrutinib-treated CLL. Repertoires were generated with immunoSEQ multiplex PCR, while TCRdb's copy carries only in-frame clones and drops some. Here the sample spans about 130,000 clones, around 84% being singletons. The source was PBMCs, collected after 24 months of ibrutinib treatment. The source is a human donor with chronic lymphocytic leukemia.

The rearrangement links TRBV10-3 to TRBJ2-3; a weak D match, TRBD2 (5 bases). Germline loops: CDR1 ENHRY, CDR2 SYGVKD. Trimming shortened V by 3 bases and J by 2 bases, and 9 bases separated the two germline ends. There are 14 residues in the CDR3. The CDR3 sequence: CAISERGSTDTQYF. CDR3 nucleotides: TGTGCCATCAGTGAACGGGGATCCACAGATACGCAGTATTTT.

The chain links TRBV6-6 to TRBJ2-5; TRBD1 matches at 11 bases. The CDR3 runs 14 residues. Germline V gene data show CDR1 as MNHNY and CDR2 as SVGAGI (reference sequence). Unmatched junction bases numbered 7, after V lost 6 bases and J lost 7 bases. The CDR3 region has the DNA TGTGCCAGCAGGACTGGGACAGGGGGTTGGACCCAGTACTTC. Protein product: CASRTGTGGWTQYF.

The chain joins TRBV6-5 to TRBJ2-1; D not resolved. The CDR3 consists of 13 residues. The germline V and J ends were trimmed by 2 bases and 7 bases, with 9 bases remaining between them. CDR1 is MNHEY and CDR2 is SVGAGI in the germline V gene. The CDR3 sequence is CASSYIPWNEQFF. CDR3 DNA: TGTGCCAGCAGTTACATCCCCTGGAATGAGCAGTTCTTC.

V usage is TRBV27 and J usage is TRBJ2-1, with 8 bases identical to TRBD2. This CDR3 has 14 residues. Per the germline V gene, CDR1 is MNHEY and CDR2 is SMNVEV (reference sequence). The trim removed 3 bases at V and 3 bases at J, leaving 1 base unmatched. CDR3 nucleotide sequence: TGTGCCAGCAGTTTCGCGGGGGGCTACAATGAGCAGTTCTTC. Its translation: CASSFAGGYNEQFF.

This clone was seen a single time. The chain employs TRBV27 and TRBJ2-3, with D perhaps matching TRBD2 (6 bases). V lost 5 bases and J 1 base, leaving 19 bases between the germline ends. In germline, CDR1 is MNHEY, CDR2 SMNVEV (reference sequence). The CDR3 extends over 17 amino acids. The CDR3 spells CASSHLTGRGRTDTQYF. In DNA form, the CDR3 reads TGTGCCAGCAGTCACCTCACTGGGCGGGGCCGCACAGATACGCAGTATTTT.

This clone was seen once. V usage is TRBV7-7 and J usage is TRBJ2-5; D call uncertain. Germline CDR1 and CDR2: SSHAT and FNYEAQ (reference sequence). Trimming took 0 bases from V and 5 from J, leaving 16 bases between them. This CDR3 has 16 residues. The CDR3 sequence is CASSLAKGLPAETQYF. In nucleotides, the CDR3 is TGTGCCAGCAGCTTAGCGAAAGGCCTACCGGCGGAGACCCAGTACTTC.

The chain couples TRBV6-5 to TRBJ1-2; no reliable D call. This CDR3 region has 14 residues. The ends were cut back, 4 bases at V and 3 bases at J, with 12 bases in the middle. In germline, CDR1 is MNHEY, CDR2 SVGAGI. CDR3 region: CASSSRVRDYGYTF. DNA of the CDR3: TGTGCCAGCAGTTCCAGAGTGAGGGACTATGGCTACACCTTC.

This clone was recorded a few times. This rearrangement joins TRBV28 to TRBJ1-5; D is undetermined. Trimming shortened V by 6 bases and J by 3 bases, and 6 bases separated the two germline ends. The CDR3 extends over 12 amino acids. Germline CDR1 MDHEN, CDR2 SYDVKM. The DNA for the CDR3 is TGTGCCAGCAGGGACCCCAATCAGCCCCAGCATTTT. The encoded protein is CASRDPNQPQHF.

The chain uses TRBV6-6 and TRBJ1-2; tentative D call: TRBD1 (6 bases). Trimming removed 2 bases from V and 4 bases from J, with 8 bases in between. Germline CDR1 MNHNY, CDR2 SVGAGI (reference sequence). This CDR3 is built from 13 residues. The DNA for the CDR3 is TGTGCCAGCAGTTACGGGACACCCTATGGCTACACCTTC. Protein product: CASSYGTPYGYTF.

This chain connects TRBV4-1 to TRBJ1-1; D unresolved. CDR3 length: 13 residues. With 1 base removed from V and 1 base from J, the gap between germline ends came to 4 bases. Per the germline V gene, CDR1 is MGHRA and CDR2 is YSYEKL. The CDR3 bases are TGCGCCAGCAGCCAAGGGGGGAACACTGAAGCTTTCTTT. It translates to CASSQGGNTEAFF.

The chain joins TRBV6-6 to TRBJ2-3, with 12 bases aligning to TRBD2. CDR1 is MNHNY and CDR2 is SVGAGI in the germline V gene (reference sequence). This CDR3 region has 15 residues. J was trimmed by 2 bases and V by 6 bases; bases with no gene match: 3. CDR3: CASRGLAGHTDTQYF. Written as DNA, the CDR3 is TGTGCCAGCAGAGGACTAGCGGGGCACACAGATACGCAGTATTTT.

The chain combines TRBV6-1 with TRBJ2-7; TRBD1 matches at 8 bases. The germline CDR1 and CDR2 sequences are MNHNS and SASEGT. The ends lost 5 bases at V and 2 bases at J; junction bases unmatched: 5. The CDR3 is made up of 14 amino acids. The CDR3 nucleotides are TGTGCCAGCAGTTCTCTGGACAGGGCCTACGAGCAGTACTTC. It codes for CASSSLDRAYEQYF.

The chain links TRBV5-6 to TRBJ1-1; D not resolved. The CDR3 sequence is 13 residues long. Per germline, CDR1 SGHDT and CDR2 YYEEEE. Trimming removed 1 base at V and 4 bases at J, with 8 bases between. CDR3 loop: CASSLSRATEAFF. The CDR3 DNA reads TGTGCCAGCAGCTTGTCCCGGGCCACTGAAGCTTTCTTT.

The CDR3: CASSYDTREKLFF. The CDR3, as DNA: TGTGCCAGCTCATACGACACGAGGGAAAAACTGTTTTTT. V gene TRBV18 combines with J gene TRBJ1-4; no reliable D call. V was clipped by 5 bases and J by 8 bases, with 12 bases between them. The CDR3 has 13 amino acids. The germline gives CDR1 KGHSH, CDR2 LQKENI.

The CDR3 DNA follows: TGCGCCAGCAGCGTGGCCGGGACTAGCGGGGCGGAGACCCAGTACTTC. It yields the protein CASSVAGTSGAETQYF. V usage is TRBV5-1 and J usage is TRBJ2-5, with 13 positions matching TRBD2. CDR1 SGHRS and CDR2 YFSETQ come from the germline V gene. V shed 4 bases and J 5 bases; nucleotides not matched to a gene: 8. This CDR3 is 16 amino acids long.

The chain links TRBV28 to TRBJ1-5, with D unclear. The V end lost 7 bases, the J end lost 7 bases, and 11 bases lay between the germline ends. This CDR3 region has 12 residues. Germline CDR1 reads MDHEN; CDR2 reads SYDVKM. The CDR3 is CASKEVGQPQHF. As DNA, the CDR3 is TGTGCCAGCAAGGAGGTTGGGCAGCCCCAGCATTTT.

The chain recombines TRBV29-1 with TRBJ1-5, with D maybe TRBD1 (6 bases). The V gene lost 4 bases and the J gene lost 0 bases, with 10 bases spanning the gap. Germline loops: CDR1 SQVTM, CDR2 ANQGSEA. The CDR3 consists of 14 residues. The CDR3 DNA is TGCAGCGTTGGGGACATTTTTAGCAATCAGCCCCAGCATTTT. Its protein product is CSVGDIFSNQPQHF.

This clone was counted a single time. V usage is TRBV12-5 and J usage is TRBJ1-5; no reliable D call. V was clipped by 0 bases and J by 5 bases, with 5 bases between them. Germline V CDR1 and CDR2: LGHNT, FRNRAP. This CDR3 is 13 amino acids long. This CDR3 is CASGLVEYQPQHF. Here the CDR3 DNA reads TGTGCTAGTGGTTTGGTAGAGTATCAGCCCCAGCATTTT.

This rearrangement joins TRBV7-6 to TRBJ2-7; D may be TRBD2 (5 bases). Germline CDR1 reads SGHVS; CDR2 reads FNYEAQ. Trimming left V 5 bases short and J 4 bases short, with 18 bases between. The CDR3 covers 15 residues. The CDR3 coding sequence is TGTGCCAGCAGCCCAAGCCGGATGAGGGAATACGAGCAGTACTTC. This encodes CASSPSRMREYEQYF.

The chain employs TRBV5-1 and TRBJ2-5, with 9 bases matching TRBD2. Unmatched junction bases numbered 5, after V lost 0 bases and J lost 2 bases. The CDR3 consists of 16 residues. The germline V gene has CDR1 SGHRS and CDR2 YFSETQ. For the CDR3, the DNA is TGCGCCAGCAGCTTGGGAGCGGGGGGCCATCAAGAGACCCAGTACTTC. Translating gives CASSLGAGGHQETQYF.

CDR3 in DNA: TGCAGCGTTAAGGGACAGGGGTACAATGAGCAGTTCTTC. The encoded protein is CSVKGQGYNEQFF. The chain uses TRBV29-1 and TRBJ2-1; 10 bases align to TRBD1. Trimming took 5 bases from V and 4 from J; bases not matched to a gene: 2. Germline V gene sequence: CDR1 SQVTM, CDR2 ANQGSEA. This CDR3 region has 13 residues.

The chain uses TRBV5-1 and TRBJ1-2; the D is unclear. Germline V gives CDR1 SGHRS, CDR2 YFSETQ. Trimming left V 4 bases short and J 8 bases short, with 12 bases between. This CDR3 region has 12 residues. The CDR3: CASSEGGVGYTF. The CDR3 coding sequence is TGCGCCAGCAGCGAGGGCGGGGTCGGCTACACCTTC.

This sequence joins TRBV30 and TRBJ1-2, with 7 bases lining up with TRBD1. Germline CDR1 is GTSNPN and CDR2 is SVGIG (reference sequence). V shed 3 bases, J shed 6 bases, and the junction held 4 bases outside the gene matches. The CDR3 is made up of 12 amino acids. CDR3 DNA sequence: TGTGCCTGGAGCAGGGGGGGACATGGCTACACCTTC. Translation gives CAWSRGGHGYTF.

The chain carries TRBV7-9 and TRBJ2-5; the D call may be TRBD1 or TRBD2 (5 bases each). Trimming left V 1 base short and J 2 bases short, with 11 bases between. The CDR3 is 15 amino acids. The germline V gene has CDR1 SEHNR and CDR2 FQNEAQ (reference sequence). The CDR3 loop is CASSLGSGRQETQYF. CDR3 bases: TGTGCCAGCAGCTTAGGTTCGGGACGACAAGAGACCCAGTACTTC. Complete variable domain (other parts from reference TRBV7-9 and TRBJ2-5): DTGVSQNPRHKITKRGQNVTFRCDPISEHNRLYWYRQTLGQGPEFLTYFQNEAQLEKSRLLSDRFSAERPKGSFSTLEIQRTEQGDSAMYLCASSLGSGRQETQYFGPGTRLLVL.

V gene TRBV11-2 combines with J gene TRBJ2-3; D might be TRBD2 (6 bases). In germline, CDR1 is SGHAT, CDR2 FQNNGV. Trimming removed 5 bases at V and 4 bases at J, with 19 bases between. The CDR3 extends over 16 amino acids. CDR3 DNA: TGTGCCAGCAGCCCTAGGCAGGCGGGGCGGGCAGATACGCAGTATTTT. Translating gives CASSPRQAGRADTQYF.

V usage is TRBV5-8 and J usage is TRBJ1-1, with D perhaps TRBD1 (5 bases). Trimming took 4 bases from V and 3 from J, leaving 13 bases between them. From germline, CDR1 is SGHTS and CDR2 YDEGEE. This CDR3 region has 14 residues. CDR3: CASSQDEGYTEAFF. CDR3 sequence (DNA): TGTGCCAGCAGCCAAGATGAGGGGTACACTGAAGCTTTCTTT. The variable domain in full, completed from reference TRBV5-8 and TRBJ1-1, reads EAGVTQSPTHLIKTRGQQATLRCSPISGHTSVYWYQQALGLGLQFLLWYDEGEERNRGNFPPRFSGRQFPNYSSELNVNALELEDSALYLCASSQDEGYTEAFFGQGTRLTVV.

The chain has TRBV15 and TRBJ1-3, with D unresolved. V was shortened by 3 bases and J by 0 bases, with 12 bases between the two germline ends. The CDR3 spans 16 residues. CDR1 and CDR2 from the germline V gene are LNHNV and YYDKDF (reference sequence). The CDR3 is CATSSRLQSSGNTIYF. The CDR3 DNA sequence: TGTGCCACCAGCAGTAGACTTCAGAGCTCTGGAAACACCATATATTTT.

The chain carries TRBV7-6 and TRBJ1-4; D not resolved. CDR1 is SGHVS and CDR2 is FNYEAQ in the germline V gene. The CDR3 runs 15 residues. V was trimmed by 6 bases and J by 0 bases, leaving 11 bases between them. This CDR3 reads CASRANSATNEKLFF. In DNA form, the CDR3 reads TGTGCCAGCAGGGCCAACAGTGCAACTAATGAAAAACTGTTTTTT.

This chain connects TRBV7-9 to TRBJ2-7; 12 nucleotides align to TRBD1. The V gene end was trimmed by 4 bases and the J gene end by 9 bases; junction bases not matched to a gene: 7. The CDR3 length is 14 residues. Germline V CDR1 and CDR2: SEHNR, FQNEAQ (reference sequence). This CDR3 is CASSWDRGRRRQYF. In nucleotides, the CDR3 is TGTGCCAGCAGCTGGGACAGGGGGCGCAGGAGGCAGTACTTC.